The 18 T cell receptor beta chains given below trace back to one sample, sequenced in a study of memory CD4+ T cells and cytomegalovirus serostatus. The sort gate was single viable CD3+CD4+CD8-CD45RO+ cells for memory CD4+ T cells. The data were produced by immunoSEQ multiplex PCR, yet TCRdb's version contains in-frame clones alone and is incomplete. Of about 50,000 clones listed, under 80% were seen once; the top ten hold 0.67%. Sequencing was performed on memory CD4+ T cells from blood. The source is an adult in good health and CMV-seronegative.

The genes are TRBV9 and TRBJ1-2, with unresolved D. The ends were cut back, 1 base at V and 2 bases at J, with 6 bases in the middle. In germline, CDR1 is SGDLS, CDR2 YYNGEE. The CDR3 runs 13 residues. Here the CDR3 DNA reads TGTGCCAGCAGCGTAAACAACAACTATGGCTACACCTTC. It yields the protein CASSVNNNYGYTF.

CDR3: CASSLVWSSGTHEQYF. DNA of the CDR3: TGTGCCAGCAGCTTAGTGTGGTCTAGCGGCACCCACGAGCAGTACTTC. The chain carries TRBV7-8 and TRBJ2-7, with 7 bases aligning to TRBD2. Unmatched junction bases numbered 11, after V lost 1 base and J lost 5 bases. This CDR3 region has 16 residues. Germline CDR1 reads SGHVS; CDR2 reads FQNEAQ.

The CDR3 here is CAWSPPGLLTDTQYF. CDR3 bases: TGTGCCTGGAGCCCCCCGGGACTTCTCACAGATACGCAGTATTTT. This rearrangement joins TRBV30 to TRBJ2-3; D perhaps matches TRBD2 (6 bases). The CDR3 has 15 residues. Germline V CDR1 and CDR2: GTSNPN, SVGIG (reference sequence). V lost 3 bases, J lost 2 bases, and 15 bases lay in between.

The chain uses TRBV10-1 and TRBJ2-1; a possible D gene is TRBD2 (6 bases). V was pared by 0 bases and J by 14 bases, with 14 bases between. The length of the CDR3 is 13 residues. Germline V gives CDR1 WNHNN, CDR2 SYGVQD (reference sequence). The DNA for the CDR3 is TGCGCCAGCAGTGAGTCGGGCGGGAATCGGGAGTTCTTC. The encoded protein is CASSESGGNREFF.

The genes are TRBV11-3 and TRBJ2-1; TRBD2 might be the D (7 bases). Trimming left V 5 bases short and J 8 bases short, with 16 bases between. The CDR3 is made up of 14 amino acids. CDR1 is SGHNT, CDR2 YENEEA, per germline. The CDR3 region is CASSPEGGIHEQFF. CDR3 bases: TGTGCCAGCAGCCCAGAGGGGGGGATCCATGAGCAGTTCTTC.

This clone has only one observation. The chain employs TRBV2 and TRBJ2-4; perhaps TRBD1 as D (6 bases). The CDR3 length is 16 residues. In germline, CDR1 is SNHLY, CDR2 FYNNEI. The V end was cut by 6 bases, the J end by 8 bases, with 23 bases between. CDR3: CASSLLLVGGADIQYF. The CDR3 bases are TGTGCCAGCAGCCTCCTTCTGGTAGGGGGTGCGGACATTCAGTACTTC. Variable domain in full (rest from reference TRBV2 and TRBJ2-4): EPEVTQTPSHQVTQMGQEVILRCVPISNHLYFYWYRQILGQKVEFLVSFYNNEISEKSEIFDDQFSVERPDGSNFTLKIRSTKLEDSAMYFCASSLLLVGGADIQYFGAGTRLSVL.

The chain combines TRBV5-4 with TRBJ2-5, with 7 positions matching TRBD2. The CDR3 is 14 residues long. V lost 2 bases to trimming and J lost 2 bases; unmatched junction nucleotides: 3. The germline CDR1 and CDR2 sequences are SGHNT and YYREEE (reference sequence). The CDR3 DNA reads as TGTGCCAGCAGCTTAACCGGGGGGCAAGAGACCCAGTACTTC. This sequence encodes CASSLTGGQETQYF.

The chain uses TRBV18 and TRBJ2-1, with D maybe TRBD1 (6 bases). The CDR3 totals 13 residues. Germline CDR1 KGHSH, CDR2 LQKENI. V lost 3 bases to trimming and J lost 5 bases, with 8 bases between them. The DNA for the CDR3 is TGTGCCAGCTCACCGCACAGGGACAATGAGCAGTTCTTC. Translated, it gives CASSPHRDNEQFF. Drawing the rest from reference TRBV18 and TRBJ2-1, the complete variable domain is NAGVMQNPRHLVRRRGQEARLRCSPMKGHSHVYWYRQLPEEGLKFMVYLQKENIIDESGMPKERFSAEFPKEGPSILRIQQVVRGDSAAYFCASSPHRDNEQFFGPGTRLTVL.

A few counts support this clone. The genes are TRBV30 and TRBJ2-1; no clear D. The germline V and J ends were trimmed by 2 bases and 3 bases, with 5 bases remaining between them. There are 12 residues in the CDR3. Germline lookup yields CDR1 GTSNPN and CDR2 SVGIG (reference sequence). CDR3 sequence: CAWSHVYNEQFF. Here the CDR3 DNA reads TGTGCCTGGAGTCACGTCTACAATGAGCAGTTCTTC. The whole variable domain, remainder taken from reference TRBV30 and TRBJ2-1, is SQTIHQWPATLVQPVGSPLSLECTVEGTSNPNLYWYRQAAGRGLQLLFYSVGIGQISSEVPQNLSASRPQDRQFILSSKKLLLSDSGFYLCAWSHVYNEQFFGPGTRLTVL.

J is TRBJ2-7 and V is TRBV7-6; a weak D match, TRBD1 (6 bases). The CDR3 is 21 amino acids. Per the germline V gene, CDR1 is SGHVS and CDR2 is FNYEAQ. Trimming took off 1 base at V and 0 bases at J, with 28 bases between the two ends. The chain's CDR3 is CASSLDRGGRDLSRSSYEQYF. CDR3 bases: TGTGCCAGCAGCTTAGATCGTGGGGGCCGGGACCTCTCCCGCAGCTCCTACGAGCAGTACTTC.

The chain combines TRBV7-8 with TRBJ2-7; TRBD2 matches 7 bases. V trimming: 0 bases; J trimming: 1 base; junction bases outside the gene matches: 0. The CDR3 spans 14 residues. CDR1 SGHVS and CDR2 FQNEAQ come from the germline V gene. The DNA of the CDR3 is TGTGCCAGCAGCTTAGCGGGGGGGTCCTACGAGCAGTACTTC. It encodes CASSLAGGSYEQYF.

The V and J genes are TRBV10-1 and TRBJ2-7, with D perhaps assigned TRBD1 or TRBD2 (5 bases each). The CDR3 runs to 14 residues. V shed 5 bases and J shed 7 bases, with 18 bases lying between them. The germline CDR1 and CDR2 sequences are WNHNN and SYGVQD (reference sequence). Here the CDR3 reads CASSPGTPGREQYF. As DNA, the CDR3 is TGCGCCAGCAGTCCCGGGACCCCAGGAAGGGAGCAGTACTTC.

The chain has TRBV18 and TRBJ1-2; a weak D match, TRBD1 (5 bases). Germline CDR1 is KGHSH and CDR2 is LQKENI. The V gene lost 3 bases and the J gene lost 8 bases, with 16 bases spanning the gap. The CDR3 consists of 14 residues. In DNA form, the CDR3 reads TGTGCCAGCTCACCGGGACTCGCCCCGGCGGGCTACACCTTC. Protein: CASSPGLAPAGYTF.

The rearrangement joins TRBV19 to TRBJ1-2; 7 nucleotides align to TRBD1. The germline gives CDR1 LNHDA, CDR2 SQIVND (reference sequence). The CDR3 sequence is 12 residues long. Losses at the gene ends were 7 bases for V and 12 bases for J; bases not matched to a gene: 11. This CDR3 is CASTYRGLSHTF. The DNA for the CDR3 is TGTGCCAGTACTTACAGGGGCCTCAGCCACACCTTC.

CDR3 sequence: CATSQRQGSIYEQYF. The DNA of the CDR3 is TGTGCCACCAGCCAGCGACAGGGCTCTATCTACGAGCAGTACTTC. The J gene is TRBJ2-7, the V gene TRBV15, with 7 bases identical to TRBD1. V was pared by 5 bases and J by 3 bases, with 10 bases of the junction left unmatched. The V gene's germline CDR1 is LNHNV and CDR2 YYDKDF (reference sequence). This CDR3 region has 15 residues.

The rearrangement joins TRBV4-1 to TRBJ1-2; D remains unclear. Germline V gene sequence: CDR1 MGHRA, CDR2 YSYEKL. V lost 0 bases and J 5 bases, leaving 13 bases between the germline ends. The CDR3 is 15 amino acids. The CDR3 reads CASSQEIRTVYGYTF. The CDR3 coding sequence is TGCGCCAGCAGCCAAGAGATCCGAACGGTTTATGGCTACACCTTC.

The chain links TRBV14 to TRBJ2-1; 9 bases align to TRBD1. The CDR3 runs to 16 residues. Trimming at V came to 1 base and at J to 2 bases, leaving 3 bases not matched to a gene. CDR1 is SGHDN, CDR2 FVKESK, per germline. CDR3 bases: TGTGCCAGCAGCCAAGTGGGACAGGGTACCTACAATGAGCAGTTCTTC. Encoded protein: CASSQVGQGTYNEQFF.

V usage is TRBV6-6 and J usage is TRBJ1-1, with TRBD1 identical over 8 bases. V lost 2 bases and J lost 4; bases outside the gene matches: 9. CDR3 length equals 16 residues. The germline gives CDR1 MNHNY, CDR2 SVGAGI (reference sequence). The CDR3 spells CASSYGGQGRGTEAFF. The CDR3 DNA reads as TGTGCCAGCAGTTACGGTGGACAGGGAAGAGGCACTGAAGCTTTCTTT.